This TCR beta chain was sequenced during a study of blood T cell repertoires in COVID-19. Sequenced by immunoSEQ multiplex PCR; TCRdb stores in-frame clones only, minus some. The sample carries some 320,000 clones, approximately 90% recorded once. Each exposed participant met a COVID-19 case in the 2 weeks preceding study entry. The sequenced material came from PBMCs or T cells enriched from blood (not recorded which). This receptor was obtained from a woman aged 25 to 45 who had been exposed to COVID-19.

The CDR3 nucleotides read TGCGCCAGCTACCAAAACAGGGCCGTGAACACTGAAGCTTTCTTT. The encoded protein is CASYQNRAVNTEAFF. The chain links TRBV5-1 to TRBJ1-1; D is possibly TRBD1 (6 bases). The CDR3 totals 15 residues. Trimming stripped 7 bases from V and 0 bases from J, with 16 bases between. Germline CDR1 reads SGHRS; CDR2 reads YFSETQ. Complete variable domain (other parts from reference TRBV5-1 and TRBJ1-1): KAGVTQTPRYLIKTRGQQVTLSCSPISGHRSVSWYQQTPGQGLQFLFEYFSETQRNKGNFPGRFSGRQFSNSRSEMNVSTLELGDSALYLCASYQNRAVNTEAFFGQGTRLTVV.